This is a list of T cell receptor beta chains from one sample in a study of blood T cell repertoires in COVID-19. The repertoire was sequenced with immunoSEQ multiplex PCR; TCRdb's copy has only in-frame clones and lacks some. The data contain over 350,000 clones, 70% to 90% of them singletons. Source material: PBMCs or T cells enriched from blood (not recorded which). These TCRs come from a woman younger than 35 with acute COVID-19. Both conserved end residues are part of each CDR3. Each record gives: CDR3 DNA, CDR3 protein, clone size, D gene, V gene, J gene. The D gene is left open where the match is weak. Not every row has a clone size; where given, it reads once, few, many or a size class.

CDR3nt: TGTGCCAGCACCCGGGGGAGGGTCGCAGATACGCAGTATTTT
CDR3aa: CASTRGRVADTQYF
abundance: -
d_gene: TRBD2
v_gene: TRBV6-5
j_gene: TRBJ2-3

CDR3nt: TGTGCCAGCAGTAGTCTAAGGGGCGAAAAACTGTTTTTT
CDR3aa: CASSSLRGEKLFF
abundance: -
d_gene: -
v_gene: TRBV12-3/TRBV12-4
j_gene: TRBJ1-4

CDR3nt: TGCGCCAGCAGTCAACCGCCGGGACTGCCACGCCTATACGAGCAGTACTTC
CDR3aa: CASSQPPGLPRLYEQYF
abundance: -
d_gene: -
v_gene: TRBV23-1
j_gene: TRBJ2-7

CDR3nt: TGTGCCAGCTCACCACGGACAGGGGGCACCGGGGAGCTGTTTTTT
CDR3aa: CASSPRTGGTGELFF
abundance: -
d_gene: TRBD1
v_gene: TRBV18
j_gene: TRBJ2-2

CDR3nt: TGCGCCAGCAGTGATGGGACAGGGAACGAGCAGTACTTC
CDR3aa: CASSDGTGNEQYF
abundance: once
d_gene: TRBD1
v_gene: TRBV10-1
j_gene: TRBJ2-7

CDR3nt: TGTGCCAGCAGTGTGACAGGGCTGGAAGGCTACACCTTC
CDR3aa: CASSVTGLEGYTF
abundance: -
d_gene: TRBD1
v_gene: TRBV6-6
j_gene: TRBJ1-2

CDR3nt: TGTGCCAGTCGCCCGGGACAGGGGACACCCCTCCACTTT
CDR3aa: CASRPGQGTPLHF
abundance: -
d_gene: TRBD1
v_gene: TRBV19
j_gene: TRBJ1-6

CDR3nt: TGTGCCAGCAGTTATAGCGGGACGAACACCGGGGAGCTGTTTTTT
CDR3aa: CASSYSGTNTGELFF
abundance: -
d_gene: TRBD2
v_gene: TRBV27
j_gene: TRBJ2-2

CDR3nt: TGTGCCAGCAGTTCAGAACAGGGTGCTGGAAACACCATATATTTT
CDR3aa: CASSSEQGAGNTIYF
abundance: few
d_gene: -
v_gene: TRBV2
j_gene: TRBJ1-3

CDR3nt: TGTGCCAGCAGCCTGACGGGAGGACCACCCCTCCACTTT
CDR3aa: CASSLTGGPPLHF
abundance: -
d_gene: -
v_gene: TRBV12-3/TRBV12-4
j_gene: TRBJ1-6

CDR3nt: TGTGCCAGCAGCCAAATACAGGGGGCTAATGAAAAACTGTTTTTT
CDR3aa: CASSQIQGANEKLFF
abundance: -
d_gene: TRBD1
v_gene: TRBV16
j_gene: TRBJ1-4

CDR3nt: TGTGCCAGCAGCTTAATGTCGGATCAGCCCCAGCATTTT
CDR3aa: CASSLMSDQPQHF
abundance: -
d_gene: -
v_gene: TRBV27
j_gene: TRBJ1-5

CDR3nt: TGCGCCAGCAGGGCTGAGGTCCTGATCTCCTACGAGCAGTACTTC
CDR3aa: CASRAEVLISYEQYF
abundance: -
d_gene: -
v_gene: TRBV10-2
j_gene: TRBJ2-7

CDR3nt: TGTGCCAGCAGCACGCAGGGAGGAGGCGAGCAGTTCTTC
CDR3aa: CASSTQGGGEQFF
abundance: -
d_gene: -
v_gene: TRBV3-1/TRBV3-2
j_gene: TRBJ2-1

CDR3nt: TGCGCCAGCAGCTTGGGATCGGGACTAGCGGGAGACACAGATACGCAGTATTTT
CDR3aa: CASSLGSGLAGDTDTQYF
abundance: -
d_gene: TRBD2
v_gene: TRBV5-1
j_gene: TRBJ2-3

CDR3nt: TGTGCCAGCATAGGGGGTACGGGCGGGACTAGCGGTAACAATGAGCAGTTCTTC
CDR3aa: CASIGGTGGTSGNNEQFF
abundance: -
d_gene: TRBD2
v_gene: TRBV7-9
j_gene: TRBJ2-1

CDR3nt: TGTGCCAGCAGGGCAGTTAACTCTGGAAACACCATATATTTT
CDR3aa: CASRAVNSGNTIYF
abundance: -
d_gene: -
v_gene: TRBV13
j_gene: TRBJ1-3

CDR3nt: TGTGCCAGCAGACAAGAGGACAACGAGAACTACGAGCAGTACTTC
CDR3aa: CASRQEDNENYEQYF
abundance: -
d_gene: -
v_gene: TRBV6-5
j_gene: TRBJ2-7

CDR3nt: TGTGCCAGCTCACCGGGACAACCGGGGAGCACTGAAGCTTTCTTT
CDR3aa: CASSPGQPGSTEAFF
abundance: -
d_gene: -
v_gene: TRBV18
j_gene: TRBJ1-1

CDR3nt: TGTGCCAGCAGTTTAAGGGGACAATATAATTCACCCCTCCACTTT
CDR3aa: CASSLRGQYNSPLHF
abundance: -
d_gene: -
v_gene: TRBV28
j_gene: TRBJ1-6

CDR3nt: TGTGCCAGCAGCCCTACCCCCACCGGGACAGGGGGTGGCTACACCTTC
CDR3aa: CASSPTPTGTGGGYTF
abundance: few
d_gene: TRBD1
v_gene: TRBV9
j_gene: TRBJ1-2

CDR3nt: TGTGCCAGCAGCTTAATGGGGACAGTGGATGAAAAACTGTTTTTT
CDR3aa: CASSLMGTVDEKLFF
abundance: -
d_gene: TRBD1
v_gene: TRBV7-2
j_gene: TRBJ1-4

CDR3nt: TGTGCCAGCAGCCAATTGACTTTTCCCTACGAGCAGTACTTC
CDR3aa: CASSQLTFPYEQYF
abundance: -
d_gene: -
v_gene: TRBV3-1/TRBV3-2
j_gene: TRBJ2-7

CDR3nt: TGTGCCAGCAGCTTTACGAGGACAGCCTCAATTAATACGCAGTATTTT
CDR3aa: CASSFTRTASINTQYF
abundance: -
d_gene: -
v_gene: TRBV7-8
j_gene: TRBJ2-3

CDR3nt: TGTGCCAGCAGTTTGCCCGACAGGGTCTCCTACGAGCAGTACTTC
CDR3aa: CASSLPDRVSYEQYF
abundance: -
d_gene: TRBD1
v_gene: TRBV28
j_gene: TRBJ2-7

CDR3nt: TGTGCCATAAGGGACATCTCCTACGAGCAGTACTTC
CDR3aa: CAIRDISYEQYF
abundance: -
d_gene: -
v_gene: TRBV10-3
j_gene: TRBJ2-7

CDR3nt: TGTGCCAGCAGCTTAGATTCCGCCAGGCTATCTCACCATGAGCAGTTCTTC
CDR3aa: CASSLDSARLSHHEQFF
abundance: -
d_gene: -
v_gene: TRBV7-2
j_gene: TRBJ2-1

CDR3nt: TGTGCCAGCAGCCCACTAGGCGCCCGGGACAGCTCCTACGAGCAGTACTTC
CDR3aa: CASSPLGARDSSYEQYF
abundance: -
d_gene: TRBD1
v_gene: TRBV16
j_gene: TRBJ2-7

CDR3nt: TGCGCCAGCAGCTCTAGATTACAGGGGGCGACCACTGAAGCTTTCTTT
CDR3aa: CASSSRLQGATTEAFF
abundance: -
d_gene: TRBD1
v_gene: TRBV5-1
j_gene: TRBJ1-1

CDR3nt: TGCAGTGCCCAGGGGGCCACTGAAGCTTTCTTT
CDR3aa: CSAQGATEAFF
abundance: -
d_gene: TRBD1
v_gene: TRBV20-1
j_gene: TRBJ1-1

CDR3nt: TGTGCCAGCAGCGGTGGACTAGCGGGAGTCGGGGAGCTGTTTTTT
CDR3aa: CASSGGLAGVGELFF
abundance: -
d_gene: TRBD2
v_gene: TRBV9
j_gene: TRBJ2-2

CDR3nt: TGTGCCAGCAGCGTCAAAGACAGGGGCTACGAGCAGTACTTC
CDR3aa: CASSVKDRGYEQYF
abundance: -
d_gene: TRBD1
v_gene: TRBV9
j_gene: TRBJ2-7

CDR3nt: TGTGCCAGCAGCCCCAAAATCCGAAGCGGGGGGAGCTCCTACGAGCAGTACTTC
CDR3aa: CASSPKIRSGGSSYEQYF
abundance: -
d_gene: TRBD2
v_gene: TRBV3-1/TRBV3-2
j_gene: TRBJ2-7

CDR3nt: TGTGCCAGCAGTTACTCTGACAGGGGCTATGGCTACACCTTC
CDR3aa: CASSYSDRGYGYTF
abundance: -
d_gene: TRBD1
v_gene: TRBV6-5
j_gene: TRBJ1-2

CDR3nt: TGTGCCAGCAGCCCCCGCTGGGGGGACAGGAAAACAGATACGCAGTATTTT
CDR3aa: CASSPRWGDRKTDTQYF
abundance: -
d_gene: TRBD1
v_gene: TRBV13
j_gene: TRBJ2-3

CDR3nt: TGTGCCAGCAGCCCAACAAGACAGATCTACGAGCAGTACTTC
CDR3aa: CASSPTRQIYEQYF
abundance: -
d_gene: -
v_gene: TRBV3-1/TRBV3-2
j_gene: TRBJ2-7

CDR3nt: TGTGCCATCAGTGAGTCGTCAGGGGTTAGCACAGATACGCAGTATTTT
CDR3aa: CAISESSGVSTDTQYF
abundance: -
d_gene: -
v_gene: TRBV10-3
j_gene: TRBJ2-3

CDR3nt: TGTGCCAGTAGAGGAGACCCGAAGAACACTGAAGCTTTCTTT
CDR3aa: CASRGDPKNTEAFF
abundance: -
d_gene: -
v_gene: TRBV19
j_gene: TRBJ1-1

CDR3nt: TGTGCCAGCAGCCATGAGAGGGAGCGTATCTATGGCTACACCTTC
CDR3aa: CASSHERERIYGYTF
abundance: -
d_gene: -
v_gene: TRBV6-2/TRBV6-3
j_gene: TRBJ1-2

CDR3nt: TGTGCCAGCAGCTTTGACTCAGGGTTAACGACTGAAGCTTTCTTT
CDR3aa: CASSFDSGLTTEAFF
abundance: -
d_gene: -
v_gene: TRBV5-4
j_gene: TRBJ1-1

CDR3nt: TGTGCCAGCGCCCTAGAGGCGCAGGGGCTTTCCTACGAGCAGTACTTC
CDR3aa: CASALEAQGLSYEQYF
abundance: -
d_gene: -
v_gene: TRBV9
j_gene: TRBJ2-7

CDR3nt: TGTGCCAGCAGCTTAGGCAGGGCAAGCTCCTACGAGCAGTACTTC
CDR3aa: CASSLGRASSYEQYF
abundance: -
d_gene: -
v_gene: TRBV11-2
j_gene: TRBJ2-7

CDR3nt: TGCAGTGCTAGTGACATTAACTTTTATGGCTACACCTTC
CDR3aa: CSASDINFYGYTF
abundance: -
d_gene: -
v_gene: TRBV20-1
j_gene: TRBJ1-2

CDR3nt: TGCGCCAGCAGCCGGGCTCAGGGGGGTGAGCAGTTCTTC
CDR3aa: CASSRAQGGEQFF
abundance: -
d_gene: -
v_gene: TRBV4-1
j_gene: TRBJ2-1

CDR3nt: TGTGCCAGCGGCCATGGGAGGACAGGGGGATCACCCCTCCACTTT
CDR3aa: CASGHGRTGGSPLHF
abundance: -
d_gene: TRBD1
v_gene: TRBV5-6
j_gene: TRBJ1-6

CDR3nt: TGTGCCAGCAGTTTACCCCGGCAGACTCGGGATACGCAGTATTTT
CDR3aa: CASSLPRQTRDTQYF
abundance: once
d_gene: -
v_gene: TRBV28
j_gene: TRBJ2-3